These 8 T cell receptor beta chains originate from one sample sequenced in a study of blood T cell repertoires in COVID-19. Some clones are missing from TCRdb's copy, which holds only in-frame ones; the method was immunoSEQ multiplex PCR. The sample records some 330,000 clones, approximately 90% being singletons. Input material: PBMCs or T cells enriched from blood (not recorded which). The receptor set was obtained from a man aged 30-40 years who had recovered from COVID-19.

This chain joins TRBV19 and TRBJ2-7; D might be TRBD1 (6 bases). Trimming pared 5 bases from V and 2 bases from J, leaving 16 bases between. CDR3 length: 15 residues. Germline values: CDR1 LNHDA, CDR2 SQIVND (reference sequence). The CDR3 loop reads CASSPRDIIPYEQYF. The DNA of the CDR3 is TGTGCCAGTAGTCCCCGGGACATTATACCCTACGAGCAGTACTTC.

The J gene is TRBJ2-7, the V gene TRBV18, with 10 bases that match TRBD1. Germline trimming cut 6 bases from V and 4 bases from J; bases unmatched to any gene: 9. Germline V gene data show CDR1 as KGHSH and CDR2 as LQKENI. This CDR3 contains 15 residues. The CDR3 DNA follows: TGTGCCAGCTCTCCCAGGACAGGGGGGAGGTACGAGCAGTACTTC. It specifies CASSPRTGGRYEQYF.

CDR3 nucleotide sequence: TGTGCCAGTAGTAGGGTTGGAGCTGGAAACACCATATATTTT. The encoded protein is CASSRVGAGNTIYF. The chain recombines TRBV19 with TRBJ1-3; D not resolved. Per the germline V gene, CDR1 is LNHDA and CDR2 is SQIVND (reference sequence). V was shortened by 4 bases and J by 2 bases, with 9 bases between the two germline ends. The CDR3 totals 14 residues.

This clone was found a few times. The DNA for the CDR3 is TGTGCCAGCAGCGTAGGCTCTAGCGGCTACAATGAGCAGTTCTTC. Translated: CASSVGSSGYNEQFF. The chain uses TRBV9 and TRBJ2-1; 7 nucleotides line up with TRBD2. This CDR3 is built from 15 residues. Germline CDR1 and CDR2: SGDLS and YYNGEE. Trimming removed 0 bases from V and 3 bases from J; junction bases left unmatched: 3.

V usage is TRBV3-1 (or the pseudogene TRBV3-2) and J usage is TRBJ1-1; D not certain. This CDR3 is built from 14 residues. The germline V and J ends were trimmed by 4 bases and 1 base, with 10 bases remaining between them. Germline V gene sequence: CDR1 LGHDT, CDR2 YNNKEL (reference sequence). CDR3 protein: CASSLPGENTEAFF. The CDR3 DNA reads TGTGCCAGCAGCCTCCCGGGAGAGAACACTGAAGCTTTCTTT.

This clone was recorded only once. The rearrangement uses TRBV18 and TRBJ2-7; 9 nucleotides line up with TRBD1. CDR1 is KGHSH and CDR2 is LQKENI in the germline V gene. This CDR3 region has 14 residues. Trimming removed 4 bases from V and 2 bases from J; junction bases left unmatched: 3. The CDR3, as DNA: TGTGCCAGCTCACAGGACAGGGGCGCCTACGAGCAGTACTTC. Its protein is CASSQDRGAYEQYF.

The rearrangement links TRBV24-1 to TRBJ1-4; 8 nucleotides match TRBD1. The CDR3 covers 16 residues. Germline-derived CDR1 and CDR2 are KGHDR and SFDVKD. V dropped 4 bases and J dropped 3; count of bases not matched to a gene: 6. The CDR3 nucleotides read TGTGCCACCAGTGACGCCGGACAGGGAGCTAATGAAAAACTGTTTTTT. It is translated as CATSDAGQGANEKLFF.

The chain couples TRBV6-5 to TRBJ2-3; 11 bases map to TRBD2. Germline V gene lookup returns CDR1 MNHEY and CDR2 SVGAGI. J gave up 4 bases and V 6 bases, and 6 bases lay outside the gene matches. The CDR3 is made up of 15 amino acids. Written as DNA, the CDR3 is TGTGCCAGCAGCTCAATTAGCGGGAGGGCAGATACGCAGTATTTT. Protein product: CASSSISGRADTQYF.